The 11 T cell receptor beta chains listed next were all sequenced from one sample in a study of T cells after yellow fever vaccination. Via MiXCR, TCRdb re-called the 5' RACE reads, giving one row per CDR3 protein. The table records roughly 180,000 distinct CDR3 sequences, about 6% of them present only once. Sequenced here: CD4+ T cells sorted from PBMCs, sampled on the day of the first yellow fever vaccination. The source is a man aged 18 to 30 who received the YFV17D yellow fever vaccine.

This clonotype was recorded many times. This chain joins TRBV5-5 and TRBJ2-5; D is ambiguous. Germline CDR1 SGHKS, CDR2 YYEKEE (reference sequence). The CDR3 has 16 amino acids. Trimming stripped 0 bases from V and 5 bases from J, with 17 bases between. CDR3 coding DNA: TGTGCCAGCAGCTTGGGGGGTTTCGTTTGGACGGAGACCCAGTACTTC. Amino acids: CASSLGGFVWTETQYF.

This clonotype occurred a few times. In DNA, the CDR3 is TGTGCCAGCAGTAGAACAGGGAGGCAGACCCAGTACTTC. Amino acid sequence: CASSRTGRQTQYF. The chain combines TRBV6-6 with TRBJ2-5; D could derive from TRBD1 or TRBD2 (6 bases each). Germline values: CDR1 MNHNY, CDR2 SVGAGI (reference sequence). There are 13 residues in the CDR3. Trimming removed 5 bases from V and 6 bases from J, with 13 bases in between.

This clonotype was seen many times. The rearrangement joins TRBV6-1 to TRBJ1-5; tentative D call: TRBD1 (6 bases). CDR1 is MNHNS, CDR2 SASEGT, per germline. V was trimmed by 3 bases and J by 4 bases, leaving 10 bases between them. The CDR3 consists of 14 residues. DNA of the CDR3: TGTGCCAGCAGTGAGTCCGGACAGAATCAGCCCCAGCATTTT. Translating it yields CASSESGQNQPQHF.

This chain links TRBV5-1 with TRBJ1-2; tentatively, D is TRBD1 (5 bases). Deletions cut 2 bases from V and 2 bases from J, with 7 bases between. The CDR3 is 13 amino acids. Germline CDR1 SGHRS, CDR2 YFSETQ. CDR3 region: CASSFGDNYGYTF. The CDR3 coding sequence is TGCGCCAGCAGCTTCGGGGACAACTATGGCTACACCTTC.

The chain employs TRBV10-3 and TRBJ2-3; a possible D gene is TRBD2 (6 bases). The CDR3 has 15 amino acids. From germline, CDR1 is ENHRY and CDR2 SYGVKD. V gave up 4 bases and J gave up 1 base, with 12 bases separating them. The CDR3 loop is CAISVVGEGTDTQYF. The CDR3 DNA sequence: TGTGCCATCAGTGTGGTAGGGGAGGGCACAGATACGCAGTATTTT.

This clonotype was observed at least ten times. The chain has TRBV7-6 and TRBJ2-1; 14 bases line up with TRBD2. Germline CDR1 is SGHVS and CDR2 is FNYEAQ. V lost 3 bases and J lost 4; bases outside the gene matches: 8. This CDR3 has 18 residues. DNA of the CDR3: TGTGCCAGCAGCTTCGGACCCGGGACTAGCGGGGGATACAATGAGCAGTTCTTC. This encodes CASSFGPGTSGGYNEQFF.

The chain employs TRBV6-1 and TRBJ1-5; 10 nucleotides align to TRBD1. J gave up 5 bases and V 8 bases, and 3 bases lay outside the gene matches. Germline-derived CDR1 and CDR2 are MNHNS and SASEGT. The length of the CDR3 is 13 residues. The CDR3 is CASRGTGDQPQHF. In DNA, the CDR3 is TGTGCCAGCCGAGGGACAGGGGATCAGCCCCAGCATTTT.

This clonotype has a count of ten or more. The rearrangement links TRBV4-2 to TRBJ2-3; 8 bases fit TRBD2. Germline V CDR1 and CDR2: LGHNA, YNFKEQ. After removal of 5 bases from V and 2 bases from J, the junction contained 6 bases not matched to a gene. This CDR3 has 15 amino acids. CDR3 bases: TGTGCCAGCAGCGATCCGGGACTAGTCACAGATACGCAGTATTTT. Translation: CASSDPGLVTDTQYF.

This chain connects TRBV7-2 to TRBJ2-1; TRBD2 aligns across 14 bases. With V trimmed by 7 bases and J by 7 bases, 9 bases remained unmatched. CDR1 is SGHTA and CDR2 is FQGNSA in the germline V gene. This CDR3 has 16 amino acids. CDR3 bases: TGTGCCAGCACCCTCGGCGGGACTAGCGGGGGAAATGAGCAGTTCTTC. Translation gives CASTLGGTSGGNEQFF. Full variable domain (remainder filled in from reference TRBV7-2 and TRBJ2-1): GAGVSQSPSNKVTEKGKDVELRCDPISGHTALYWYRQSLGQGLEFLIYFQGNSAPDKSGLPSDRFSAERTGGSVSTLTIQRTQQEDSAVYLCASTLGGTSGGNEQFFGPGTRLTVL.

This clonotype was observed many times. The rearrangement uses TRBV30 and TRBJ1-2, with D possibly being TRBD1 (6 bases). V gave up 3 bases and J gave up 4 bases, with 6 bases separating them. The length of the CDR3 is 11 residues. Germline CDR1 reads GTSNPN; CDR2 reads SVGIG (reference sequence). The CDR3 DNA is TGTGCCTGGAGACAGGGCTATGGCTACACCTTC. This translates into CAWRQGYGYTF.

This clonotype occurred a few times. The chain has TRBV27 and TRBJ2-1; 10 bases agree with TRBD2. The CDR3 runs 15 residues. Per the germline V gene, CDR1 is MNHEY and CDR2 is SMNVEV (reference sequence). V gave up 3 bases and J gave up 5 bases; unmatched junction bases: 4. Written as DNA, the CDR3 is TGTGCCAGCAGTTTCCTAGCGGGGGCTCACAATGAGCAGTTCTTC. Translating gives CASSFLAGAHNEQFF.